Below, 20 T cell receptor beta chains from the same sample are listed, as sequenced in a study of radiotherapy plus CTLA-4 blockade in lung cancer. Data came from immunoSEQ multiplex PCR; TCRdb stores just in-frame clones and leaves some out. The table has tens of thousands of clones, approximately 79% seen once. The material sequenced was peripheral blood, taken from a patient treated with radiotherapy plus ipilimumab. Every receptor here comes from a human donor with non-small cell lung cancer who had stable disease on radiotherapy plus ipilimumab.

CDR3 amino acids: CASVGTTNYGYTF. Written as DNA, the CDR3 is TGTGCCAGCGTTGGGACCACTAACTATGGCTACACCTTC. The gene calls are TRBV25-1 and TRBJ1-2, with D possibly matching TRBD1 (5 bases). Germline CDR1 and CDR2: MGHDK and SYGVNS. The V gene lost 8 bases and the J gene lost 0 bases, with 10 bases spanning the gap. This CDR3 has 13 amino acids.

The chain couples TRBV15 to TRBJ1-5; D is possibly TRBD1 (6 bases). In germline, CDR1 is LNHNV, CDR2 YYDKDF (reference sequence). V was trimmed by 3 bases and J by 0 bases, leaving 15 bases between them. This CDR3 spans 17 amino acids. Here the CDR3 DNA reads TGTGCCACCAGCAGGGAGGGGGGCCCCTATAGCAATCAGCCCCAGCATTTT. This translates into CATSREGGPYSNQPQHF.

The chain recombines TRBV4-3 with TRBJ2-1; TRBD2 matches 15 bases. Germline loops: CDR1 LGHNA, CDR2 YSLEER. V lost 1 base and J lost 3; bases outside the gene matches: 4. The CDR3 runs 18 residues. The CDR3 sequence is CASSQGTSGGAVYNEQFF. The CDR3 DNA reads as TGCGCCAGCAGCCAAGGGACTAGCGGGGGGGCCGTCTACAATGAGCAGTTCTTC.

J is TRBJ1-4 and V is TRBV30; maybe TRBD1 (6 bases). The CDR3 length is 13 residues. CDR1 and CDR2 from the germline V gene are GTSNPN and SVGIG (reference sequence). V was clipped by 2 bases and J by 7 bases, with 11 bases between them. The CDR3: CAWSQGRGEKLFF. Written as DNA, the CDR3 is TGTGCCTGGAGTCAGGGGCGCGGTGAAAAACTGTTTTTT.

Here the CDR3 DNA reads TGTGCCAGCAGCGTAGCGTGGGTGAACACTGAAGCTTTCTTT. Translated, it gives CASSVAWVNTEAFF. The genes are TRBV9 and TRBJ1-1; D gene ambiguous. Trimming removed 0 bases from V and 0 bases from J, with 6 bases in between. The CDR3 sequence is 14 residues long. The germline CDR1 and CDR2 sequences are SGDLS and YYNGEE.

V gene TRBV9 combines with J gene TRBJ1-1; TRBD1 aligns across 8 bases. Looked up from germline, CDR1 is SGDLS and CDR2 is YYNGEE. V lost 0 bases to trimming and J lost 3 bases; unmatched junction nucleotides: 4. The CDR3 runs to 15 residues. This chain's CDR3 is CASSVEGQVHTEAFF. The CDR3 DNA is TGTGCCAGCAGCGTAGAGGGACAGGTCCACACTGAAGCTTTCTTT.

This clone was counted a few times. The chain employs TRBV5-1 and TRBJ1-1; D is unresolved. Germline CDR1 is SGHRS and CDR2 is YFSETQ. The germline V and J ends were trimmed by 1 base and 0 bases, with 4 bases remaining between them. CDR3 length: 13 residues. The CDR3 DNA is TGCGCCAGCAGCTTGAACATGAACACTGAAGCTTTCTTT. This gives the protein CASSLNMNTEAFF.

The chain carries TRBV19 and TRBJ2-3; weak D call: TRBD1 (6 bases). The CDR3 runs to 15 residues. CDR1 LNHDA and CDR2 SQIVND come from the germline V gene (reference sequence). Trimming pared 6 bases from V and 2 bases from J, leaving 15 bases between. CDR3 region: CASRGRGTSTDTQYF. The CDR3 DNA reads as TGTGCCAGTAGGGGAAGGGGGACCTCCACAGATACGCAGTATTTT.

The J gene is TRBJ1-4, the V gene TRBV7-2, with D possibly TRBD1 on 5 matching bases. In germline, CDR1 is SGHTA, CDR2 FQGNSA. V was clipped by 3 bases and J by 8 bases, with 13 bases between them. CDR3 length: 14 amino acids. The DNA of the CDR3 is TGTGCCAGCAGCTTGGGGGACGTGCGAGAAAAACTGTTTTTT. The encoded protein is CASSLGDVREKLFF.

V and J are TRBV19 and TRBJ1-2; D unresolved. CDR3 size: 12 residues. Germline values: CDR1 LNHDA, CDR2 SQIVND (reference sequence). With 7 bases removed from V and 2 bases from J, the gap between germline ends came to 8 bases. In DNA form, the CDR3 reads TGTGCCAGTAATCGACAAAACTATGGCTACACCTTC. This codes for CASNRQNYGYTF. Variable domain in full (rest from reference TRBV19 and TRBJ1-2): DGGITQSPKYLFRKEGQNVTLSCEQNLNHDAMYWYRQDPGQGLRLIYYSQIVNDFQKGDIAEGYSVSREKKESFPLTVTSAQKNPTAFYLCASNRQNYGYTFGSGTRLTVV.

CDR3 protein: CASSFRSGLLTDTQYF. CDR3 in DNA: TGCGCCAGCAGCTTTCGAAGCGGGCTACTCACAGATACGCAGTATTTT. The chain is built from TRBV5-1 and TRBJ2-3; possibly TRBD2 for D (6 bases). There are 16 residues in the CDR3. The germline V gene has CDR1 SGHRS and CDR2 YFSETQ. V dropped 2 bases and J dropped 2 bases, with 15 bases sitting between them.

This chain joins TRBV6-1 and TRBJ1-2, with TRBD1 matching 10 bases. This CDR3 has 14 residues. Trimming took 7 bases from V and 2 from J; bases not matched to a gene: 4. Germline CDR1 is MNHNS and CDR2 is SASEGT. The CDR3: CASTEGQGNYGYTF. CDR3 nucleotides: TGTGCCAGCACAGAGGGACAGGGGAACTATGGCTACACCTTC.

The rearrangement joins TRBV5-1 to TRBJ1-6; D may be TRBD1 (6 bases). Germline-derived CDR1 and CDR2 are SGHRS and YFSETQ. The ends were cut back, 0 bases at V and 5 bases at J, with 12 bases in the middle. There are 16 residues in the CDR3. CDR3 nucleotide sequence: TGCGCCAGCAGCTTGGGTGGGGGGCAAAATAATTCACCCCTCCACTTT. Its translation is CASSLGGGQNNSPLHF.

The chain joins TRBV2 to TRBJ1-5; D is perhaps TRBD1 (6 bases). CDR3 length: 12 amino acids. Trimming stripped 9 bases from V and 6 bases from J, with 12 bases between. Germline V gene data show CDR1 as SNHLY and CDR2 as FYNNEI. CDR3 coding DNA: TGTGCCAGTGGGGGCGGTTCTCAGCCCCAGCATTTT. Protein: CASGGGSQPQHF.

The genes are TRBV10-1 and TRBJ1-5; D is unclear. CDR3 length equals 12 residues. V was clipped by 3 bases and J by 4 bases, with 4 bases between them. CDR1 is WNHNN and CDR2 is SYGVQD in the germline V gene (reference sequence). The CDR3 nucleotides are TGCGCCAGCAGTGAATCTAATCAGCCCCAGCATTTT. Residues: CASSESNQPQHF.

This sequence joins TRBV9 and TRBJ1-3; D is possibly TRBD1 (5 bases). Trimming took 3 bases from V and 0 from J, leaving 16 bases between them. Per the germline V gene, CDR1 is SGDLS and CDR2 is YYNGEE. The CDR3 sequence is 17 residues long. The CDR3 coding sequence is TGTGCCAGCAGCGCCACTCCCGGGACGGACTCTGGAAACACCATATATTTT. This encodes CASSATPGTDSGNTIYF.

This chain joins TRBV6-1 and TRBJ2-7; perhaps TRBD1 as D (5 bases). V was trimmed by 6 bases and J by 1 base, leaving 10 bases between them. Germline loops: CDR1 MNHNS, CDR2 SASEGT. The length of the CDR3 is 13 residues. The CDR3 spells CASSEQASYEQYF. The CDR3 coding sequence is TGTGCCAGCAGCGAACAGGCGTCCTACGAGCAGTACTTC.

V and J are TRBV28 and TRBJ1-6; D uncertain. This CDR3 comprises 13 residues. Per germline, CDR1 MDHEN and CDR2 SYDVKM. V lost 10 bases to trimming and J lost 7 bases, with 14 bases between them. The CDR3 protein is CATNEDQNSPLHF. The CDR3 region has the DNA TGTGCCACAAATGAGGACCAAAATTCACCCCTCCACTTT.

The gene calls are TRBV19 and TRBJ1-4, with TRBD1 as a possible D gene (5 bases). V was shortened by 6 bases and J by 3 bases, with 23 bases between the two germline ends. Germline V gene data show CDR1 as LNHDA and CDR2 as SQIVND (reference sequence). CDR3 length equals 18 residues. This CDR3 is CASSPHPPGVVANEKLFF. The CDR3 DNA follows: TGTGCCAGTAGCCCCCACCCTCCGGGGGTCGTAGCTAATGAAAAACTGTTTTTT.

This chain links TRBV5-6 with TRBJ1-1; a weak D match, TRBD1 (6 bases). The V and J ends lost 2 bases and 3 bases respectively, with 11 bases between them. Looked up from germline, CDR1 is SGHDT and CDR2 is YYEEEE. This CDR3 has 14 amino acids. CDR3 protein: CASSLGGLDTEAFF. In DNA form, the CDR3 reads TGTGCCAGCAGCTTAGGGGGTCTAGACACTGAAGCTTTCTTT.